The rows below give T cell receptor beta chains drawn from one sample of a study of shared clonotypes between healthy human individuals. Sequencing used immunoSEQ multiplex PCR; TCRdb keeps in-frame clones, though not all of them. The sample lists some 1 million clones, roughly 75% occurring once. Material for sequencing was memory CD4+ T cells sorted from blood. The source of these receptors is a man aged 18 to 30 in good health. Each CDR3 is given with its conserved first and last residue. A D gene is named only where the DNA matches it firmly. Expanded clones are given a class, and other clones once, few, many or no size at all.

D gene	V gene	clone size	J gene	CDR3 protein	CDR3 DNA
-	TRBV28	-	TRBJ2-5	CASSYSLSERGETQYF	TGTGCCAGCAGTTACAGCTTATCGGAGCGCGGAGAGACCCAGTACTTC
TRBD1	TRBV7-2	-	TRBJ1-6	CASSRPTGTGPHNSPLHF	TGTGCCAGCAGCCGCCCTACCGGGACAGGGCCCCATAATTCACCCCTCCACTTT
TRBD2	TRBV2	few	TRBJ2-1	CASSDVLAGGPKFF	TGTGCCAGCAGTGATGTGCTAGCGGGAGGGCCGAAGTTCTTC
-	TRBV5-1	-	TRBJ2-2	CASSFAETGRMMFF	TGCGCCAGCAGCTTTGCTGAGACAGGGAGGATGATGTTTTTT
-	TRBV5-1	-	TRBJ2-3	CASRESPSRTDTQYF	TGCGCCAGCAGAGAATCCCCCAGCCGCACAGATACGCAGTATTTT
TRBD1	TRBV6-1	-	TRBJ1-6	CASTTTGYNSPLHF	TGTGCCAGCACCACGACAGGGTATAATTCACCCCTCCACTTT
TRBD1	TRBV18	-	TRBJ1-2	CASSPQAGQNYGYTF	TGTGCCAGCTCACCCCAGGCGGGACAGAACTATGGCTACACCTTC
TRBD1	TRBV27	-	TRBJ2-2	CASSLSILGGVRNTGELFF	TGTGCCAGCAGTTTATCGATTCTAGGGGGCGTAAGGAACACCGGGGAGCTGTTTTTT
-	TRBV6-1	once	TRBJ1-1	CASSVTQTGNTEAFF	TGTGCCAGCAGTGTGACCCAGACAGGGAACACTGAAGCTTTCTTT
-	TRBV7-9	many	TRBJ2-5	CASSLKGPQETQYF	TGTGCCAGCAGCTTAAAGGGGCCCCAAGAGACCCAGTACTTC
TRBD1	TRBV5-1	-	TRBJ1-1	CASSLNLDRVGTEAFF	TGCGCCAGCAGCTTGAACCTTGACAGGGTTGGGACTGAAGCTTTCTTT
-	TRBV5-1	-	TRBJ2-7	CASRAENYEQYF	TGCGCCAGCCGAGCGGAAAACTACGAGCAGTACTTC
-	TRBV10-3	few	TRBJ2-7	CAIQGSYEQYF	TGTGCCATCCAGGGATCCTACGAGCAGTACTTC
-	TRBV4-1	-	TRBJ1-2	CASSQDPSKANYGYTF	TGCGCCAGCAGCCAAGATCCGTCAAAAGCTAACTATGGCTACACCTTC
TRBD1	TRBV6-5	-	TRBJ1-1	CASSYSKQGRTEAFF	TGTGCCAGCAGTTACTCGAAACAGGGGAGGACTGAAGCTTTCTTT
TRBD1	TRBV6-1	few	TRBJ2-7	CASSAPQGAYEQYF	TGTGCCAGCAGTGCACCACAGGGGGCCTACGAGCAGTACTTC
TRBD2	TRBV10-3	-	TRBJ2-3	CAISPGTSGPSTDTQYF	TGTGCCATCAGTCCCGGGACTAGCGGACCTAGCACAGATACGCAGTATTTT
TRBD2	TRBV5-4	-	TRBJ2-1	CASSTSGRAFYNEQFF	TGTGCCAGCAGCACTAGCGGGAGGGCCTTCTACAATGAGCAGTTCTTC
-	TRBV6-4	few	TRBJ2-7	CASSDFPGEQYF	TGTGCCAGCAGTGACTTCCCCGGCGAGCAGTACTTC
-	TRBV6-6	-	TRBJ2-7	CASSYSPGDYEQYF	TGTGCCAGCAGTTACTCGCCCGGAGACTACGAGCAGTACTTC
TRBD1	TRBV29-1	-	TRBJ2-7	CSGGQGSEQYF	TGCAGCGGGGGACAGGGAAGCGAGCAGTACTTC
TRBD2	TRBV11-2	few	TRBJ2-7	CASTPGLAGPYEQYF	TGTGCCAGCACCCCCGGACTAGCGGGACCCTACGAGCAGTACTTC
-	TRBV29-1	-	TRBJ2-5	CSVLLRGETQYF	TGCAGTGTCCTCCTACGAGGTGAGACCCAGTACTTC
-	TRBV7-6	few	TRBJ2-7	CASSLVGPYEQYF	TGTGCCAGCAGCTTAGTGGGACCCTACGAGCAGTACTTC
-	TRBV15	-	TRBJ2-7	CATSSSQGSSYEQYF	TGTGCCACCAGCAGTTCCCAGGGGAGCTCCTACGAGCAGTACTTC
-	TRBV12-5	-	TRBJ1-5	CATSNRDQPQHF	TGTGCTACCTCCAACAGGGATCAGCCCCAGCATTTT
-	TRBV10-3	-	TRBJ2-2	CAISQDRGGTGELFF	TGTGCCATCAGTCAAGACAGGGGAGGGACCGGGGAGCTGTTTTTT
-	TRBV2	-	TRBJ1-5	CASRRSNSNQPQHF	TGTGCCAGCAGACGAAGTAATAGCAATCAGCCCCAGCATTTT